This is a list of T cell receptor beta chains from one sample in a study of blood T cells in healthy people across ages. TCRdb ran MiXCR on the 5' RACE reads and lists one entry per CDR3 protein. Of under 1 million distinct CDR3 sequences in the sample, 40% to 50% were seen once. Sequenced input: blood. The receptors here all came from a man in his 60s in good health. CDR3s include the opening cysteine and the closing phenylalanine or tryptophan. D genes are given only for firm matches. Clone sizes are given selectively: once, few, many, or a class where the clone is expanded.

TRBV27	many	TRBD2	TRBJ2-3	TGTGCCAGCAGTCCCAGAAATAGCGGGAAACCGGATACGCAGTATTTT	CASSPRNSGKPDTQYF
TRBV4-3	NA	NA	TRBJ2-7	TGCGCCAGCAGCCAAATAGTGGACAGCTCCTACGGGCAGTACTTC	CASSQIVDSSYGQYF
TRBV5-6	few	TRBD1	TRBJ2-1	TGTGCCAGCAGCTTACTCACCGGGACAGGGGACAATGAGCAGTTCTTC	CASSLLTGTGDNEQFF
TRBV6-5	few	NA	TRBJ2-2	TGTGCCAGCAGTTCCGTACCCTACTCCGGGACGTCGAACACCGGGGAGCTGTTTTTT	CASSSVPYSGTSNTGELFF
TRBV6-1	NA	NA	TRBJ2-3	TGTGCCAGCAAGGGCAGCATGCACACAGATACGCAGTATTTT	CASKGSMHTDTQYF
TRBV7-8	once	TRBD1	TRBJ2-7	TGTGCCAGCAGCTGGACAGGGGAAGAGCAGTACTTC	CASSWTGEEQYF
TRBV6-5	NA	NA	TRBJ1-2	TGTGCCAGCAGGGACACCAACCTTTATGGCTACACCTTT	CASRDTNLYGYTF
TRBV6-5	NA	TRBD1	TRBJ1-1	TGTGCCGGCAGTTACTCGACAGGGGACACTGAAGCTTTCTTT	CAGSYSTGDTEAFF
TRBV5-1	few	TRBD1	TRBJ2-7	TGCGCCAGCAGTACCGGGACAGCGAATTCCTACGAGCAGTACTTC	CASSTGTANSYEQYF
TRBV12-3/TRBV12-4	once	NA	TRBJ2-3	TGTGCCAGCAGTTATAAAGACTTCACAGATACGCAGTATTTT	CASSYKDFTDTQYF
TRBV29-1	few	NA	TRBJ2-3	TGCAGCCTGAAGGGCAGGCTAACTAGCACAGATACGCAGTATTTT	CSLKGRLTSTDTQYF
TRBV5-1	few	TRBD2	TRBJ2-3	TGCGCCAGCAGCTTGAAGCGGGACCCAACAGATACGCAGTATTTT	CASSLKRDPTDTQYF
TRBV7-2	NA	TRBD2	TRBJ2-1	TGTGCCAGCCGACCGGGGGGAGCCTACAATGAGCAGTTCTTC	CASRPGGAYNEQFF
TRBV6-2/TRBV6-3	NA	NA	TRBJ2-3	TGTGCCAGCCTCACCAGTTACGAGGGATCAGATACGCAGTATTTT	CASLTSYEGSDTQYF
TRBV30	NA	NA	TRBJ2-6	TGTGCCTGGGCGGCCTCTGGGGCCAACGTCCTGACTTTC	CAWAASGANVLTF
TRBV20-1	NA	TRBD1	TRBJ2-5	TGCAGTGCTCCATTCACAGGGGGGCTAGAGACCCAGTACTTC	CSAPFTGGLETQYF
TRBV7-9	NA	NA	TRBJ2-6	TGTGCCAGCAACACTTTACACTGGGACAACAACTCTGGGGCCAACGTCCTGACTTTC	CASNTLHWDNNSGANVLTF
TRBV20-1	many	NA	TRBJ2-6	TGCAGTGCCGAACGGCGTGGGGCCAACGTCCTGACTTTC	CSAERRGANVLTF
TRBV7-8	few	TRBD2	TRBJ2-7	TGTGCCAGCAGCTTAAGGACAGCGGGGGGGCAGTACGAGCAGTACTTC	CASSLRTAGGQYEQYF
TRBV10-3	NA	TRBD2	TRBJ2-5	TGTGCCATCAGTGGGACTAGCGGGACCTCCCCGGAGACCCAGTACTTC	CAISGTSGTSPETQYF
TRBV20-1	NA	TRBD2	TRBJ2-1	TGCAGTGCCCCTAGGGAGGGGAGCTACAATGAGCAGTTCTTC	CSAPREGSYNEQFF
TRBV7-9	NA	NA	TRBJ2-7	TGTGCCAGCAGCTTAGGTTTGCGGGGGCTCAATGAGCAGTACTTC	CASSLGLRGLNEQYF
TRBV12-3/TRBV12-4	NA	TRBD1	TRBJ2-7	TGTGCCAGCGCCCGACAGGGTATTGGGTACGAGCAGTACTTC	CASARQGIGYEQYF
TRBV21-1	NA	NA	TRBJ1-2	TGTGCCAGCAACTCACTCCCGGGAACTTTCTATGGCTACACCTTC	CASNSLPGTFYGYTF
TRBV5-1	NA	TRBD1	TRBJ2-1	TGCGCCAGCAGCACCCCGGGGACAGGGACATTGAATGAGCAGTTCTTC	CASSTPGTGTLNEQFF
TRBV5-5	many	NA	TRBJ2-1	TGTGCCAGCAGCGGTACAGGGAGCTCCTACAATGAGCAGTTCTTC	CASSGTGSSYNEQFF